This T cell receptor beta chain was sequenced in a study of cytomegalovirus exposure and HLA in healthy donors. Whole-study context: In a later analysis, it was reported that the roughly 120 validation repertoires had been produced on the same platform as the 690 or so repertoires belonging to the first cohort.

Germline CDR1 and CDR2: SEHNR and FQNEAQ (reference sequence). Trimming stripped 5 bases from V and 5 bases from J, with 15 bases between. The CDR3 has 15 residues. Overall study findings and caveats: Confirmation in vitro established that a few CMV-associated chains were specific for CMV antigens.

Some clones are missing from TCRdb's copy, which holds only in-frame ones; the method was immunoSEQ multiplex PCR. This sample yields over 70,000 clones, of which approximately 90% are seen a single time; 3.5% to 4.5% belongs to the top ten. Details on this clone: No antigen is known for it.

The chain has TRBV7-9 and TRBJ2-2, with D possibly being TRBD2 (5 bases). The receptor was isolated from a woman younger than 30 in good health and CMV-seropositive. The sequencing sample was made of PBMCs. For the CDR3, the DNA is TGTGCCAGCAGCGAGCTAGGAGGCACAACCGGGGAGCTGTTTTTT. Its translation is CASSELGGTTGELFF.